This T cell receptor (beta chain) is drawn from a study of T cell repertoires in cytomegalovirus infection. Overall study: It can be stated that public TCR beta signatures indicated CMV infection as well as a matching HLA type.

TCRdb used MiXCR to reprocess the reads, holding one entry per CDR3 protein. The sample lists 300,000 to 450,000 distinct CDR3 sequences; roughly 20% were seen once. General observations from the study: It was HLA-C-restricted CMV-specific TCR beta clonotypes that dominated the response ex vivo. Pooled public TCR beta family frequency picked out CMV carriers with the relevant HLA.

CDR1 is ENHRY and CDR2 is SYGVKD in the germline V gene. Between the trimmed V and J ends, which lost 0 bases and 4 bases, there was a span of 11 bases. This CDR3 region has 15 residues. A note on this clonotype: As yet, its antigen is unknown.

The TCR was taken from a human donor in good health (CMV status not recorded). Some clones in this sample may be carry-over from other donors' samples. The sequencing sample was made of PBMCs. This chain joins TRBV10-3 and TRBJ2-3; no reliable D call. This chain's CDR3 is CAISESLGRPDTQYF. CDR3 nucleotides: TGTGCCATCAGTGAGTCCCTAGGACGTCCAGATACGCAGTATTTT.